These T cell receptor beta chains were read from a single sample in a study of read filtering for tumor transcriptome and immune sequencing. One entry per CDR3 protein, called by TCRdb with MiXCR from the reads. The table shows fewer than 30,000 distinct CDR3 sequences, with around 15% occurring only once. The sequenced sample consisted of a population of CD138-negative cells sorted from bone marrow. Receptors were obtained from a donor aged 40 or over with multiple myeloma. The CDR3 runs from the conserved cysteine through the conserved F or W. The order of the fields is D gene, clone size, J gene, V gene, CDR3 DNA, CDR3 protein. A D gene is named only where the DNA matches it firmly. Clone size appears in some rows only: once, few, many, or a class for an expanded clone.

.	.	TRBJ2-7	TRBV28	TGCGCCAGCAGTTTACTCAGGGGAGAGCAGCACTTC	CASSLLRGEQHF
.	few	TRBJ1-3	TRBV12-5	TGTGCTAGTGGTTTCTTCAGAGCCTCTGGAAACACCATATATTTT	CASGFFRASGNTIYF
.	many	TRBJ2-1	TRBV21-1	TGTGCCAGCAGCATACTACTAGCGGGAGGGTACAATGAGCAGTTCTTC	CASSILLAGGYNEQFF
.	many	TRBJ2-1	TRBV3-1	TGTGCCAGCAGCCCGCGGGAGAGAGGGGGGTTGGCTGAGCAGTTCTTC	CASSPRERGGLAEQFF
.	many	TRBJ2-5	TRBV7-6	TGTGCCAGCAGCTTCCCCCAGGGGACGAGAGAGACCCAGTACTTC	CASSFPQGTRETQYF
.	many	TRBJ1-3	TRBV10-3	TGTGCCATCAGTCCCTCAGGGACCTCTGGAAACACCATATATTTT	CAISPSGTSGNTIYF
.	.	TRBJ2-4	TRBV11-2	TGTGCCAGCAGCTCCCAGAGGTCCAGGGTCGCATTGGCCAAAAACATTCAGTACTTC	CASSSQRSRVALAKNIQYF
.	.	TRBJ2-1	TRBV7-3	TGTGCTAGCAGCTTAACCGGCCTCAATGCGCAGTTCTTC	CASSLTGLNAQFF
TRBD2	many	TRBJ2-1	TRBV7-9	TGTGCCAGCAGCTTCAGAGCGGGGAGCTCCTACAATGAGCAGTTCTTC	CASSFRAGSSYNEQFF
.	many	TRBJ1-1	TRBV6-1	TGTGCCAGCAGTGATCCGCTGAACACTGAAGCTTTCTTT	CASSDPLNTEAFF
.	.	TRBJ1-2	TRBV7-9	TGTGCCAGCAGCAACTGGGCAGCCAGCTATGGCTACACCTTT	CASSNWAASYGYTF
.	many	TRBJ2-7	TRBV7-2	TGTGCCAGCTTGGGCCTTAACGAGCAGTACTTC	CASLGLNEQYF
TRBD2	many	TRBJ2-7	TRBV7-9	TGTGCCAGCAGCTTACTCGGACTAGCGGAAACCTACGAGCAGTACTTC	CASSLLGLAETYEQYF
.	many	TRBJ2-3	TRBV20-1	TGCAGTGCTAGGCCACAGAGCACAGATACGCAGTATTTT	CSARPQSTDTQYF
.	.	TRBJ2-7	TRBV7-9	TGTGCCAGCAGCTTTGGGACTCCAACCTACGAGCAGTACTTC	CASSFGTPTYEQYF
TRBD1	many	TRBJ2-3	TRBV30	TGTGCCTGGAGTCTGACAGGGGGCGTAGATACGCAGTATTTT	CAWSLTGGVDTQYF
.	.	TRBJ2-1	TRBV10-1	TGCGCCAGCAGTGAGTCGTGGGGGAATACCTACAATGAGCAGTTCTTC	CASSESWGNTYNEQFF
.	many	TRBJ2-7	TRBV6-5	TGTGCCAGCAGCAAGGATCCGCTTTCCTACGAGCAGTACTTC	CASSKDPLSYEQYF
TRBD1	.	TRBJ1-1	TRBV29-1	TGCAGCGTTGAGCGACAGGGGAACACTGAAGCTTTCTTT	CSVERQGNTEAFF
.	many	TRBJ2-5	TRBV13	TGTGCCAGCAGCTTACGGACCTTGCCGGAGACCCAGTACTTC	CASSLRTLPETQYF
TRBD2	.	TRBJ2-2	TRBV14	TGTGCCAGCAGCTCCCACCGGGGGGCCGGGGAGCTGTTTTTT	CASSSHRGAGELFF
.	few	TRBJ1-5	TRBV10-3	TGTGCCATCAGTGAAAATGCAGACAGAGGATTTCAGCCCCAGCATTTT	CAISENADRGFQPQHF
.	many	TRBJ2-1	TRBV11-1	TGTGCCAGCAGCTTGCAGCGGGTAGAGACAGGGGAGCAGTTCTTC	CASSLQRVETGEQFF
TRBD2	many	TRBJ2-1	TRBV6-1	TGTGCCAGCACCGGGGGGTCCTACAATGAGCAGTTCTTC	CASTGGSYNEQFF
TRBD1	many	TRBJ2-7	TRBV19	TGTGCCAGTAGTACTACCGGGACAGGGCTCTACGAGCAGTACTTC	CASSTTGTGLYEQYF
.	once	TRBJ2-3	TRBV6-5	TGTGCCTGCAGCTACCTGGATGCTAGAATTTCTGAGGATACGCAGTATTTT	CACSYLDARISEDTQYF
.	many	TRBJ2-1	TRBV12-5	TGTGCTAGTGGTTTGGTCGTGGGACTCAACTCCTACAATGAGCAGTTCTTC	CASGLVVGLNSYNEQFF
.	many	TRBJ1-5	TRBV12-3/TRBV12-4	TGTGCCAGCAGTTTAAGGGTCGGGGGGGCCAATCAGCCCCAGCATTTT	CASSLRVGGANQPQHF
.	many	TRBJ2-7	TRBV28	TGTGCCAGCGGTTTTAAGGCCGCCTACCTGGCCTTGGAGCAGTACTTC	CASGFKAAYLALEQYF
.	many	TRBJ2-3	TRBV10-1	TGCGCCAGCAGTGAGGGGGGCACAGGTACGCAGTATTTT	CASSEGGTGTQYF
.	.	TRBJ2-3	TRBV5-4	TGTGCCAGCAGGCCCGCAGAGGCAGATACGCAGTATTTT	CASRPAEADTQYF
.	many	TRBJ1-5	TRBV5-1	TGCGCCAGCAGCTTTTGGGTAGACCAGCCCCAGCATTTT	CASSFWVDQPQHF
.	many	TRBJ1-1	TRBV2	TGTGCCAGCAGGAGTCGGTGGGGCACTGAAGCTTTCTTT	CASRSRWGTEAFF
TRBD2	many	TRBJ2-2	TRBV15	TGTGCCACCAGCCCCGAGACTAGCGGGAGGCCGGGCACCGGGGAGCTGTTTTTT	CATSPETSGRPGTGELFF
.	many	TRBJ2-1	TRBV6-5	TGTGCCAGCAGTTACCGAACCTCCCCCCCCTACAATGAGCAGTTCTTC	CASSYRTSPPYNEQFF
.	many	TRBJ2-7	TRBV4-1	TGCGCCAGCAGCCAAGATCTAGGCACGGCATACGAGCAGTACTTC	CASSQDLGTAYEQYF
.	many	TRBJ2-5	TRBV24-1	TGTGCCACCAGTGATAGGGTAGCTACATTGGAGACCCAGTACTTC	CATSDRVATLETQYF
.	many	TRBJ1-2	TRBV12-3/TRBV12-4	TGTGCCAGCAGTCCTCGAGAGTCCTATGGCTACACCTTC	CASSPRESYGYTF
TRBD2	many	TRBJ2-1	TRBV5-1	TGCGCCAGCAGCCCCCGGACTAGCGGGAGGTCCTACAATGAGCAGTTCTTC	CASSPRTSGRSYNEQFF
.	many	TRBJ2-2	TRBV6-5	TGTGCCAGCAGTTCTCAGCCCGGGGAGCTGTTTTTT	CASSSQPGELFF
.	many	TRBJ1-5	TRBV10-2	TGCGCCAGCAGGGGGGACAATCAGCCCCAGCATTTT	CASRGDNQPQHF